The present T cell receptor beta chain was sequenced within a study of spatial heterogeneity in lung cancer. The wider study: Beta-chain sequences consistently outnumbered alpha-chain sequences in detection.

This clonotype is medium-sized. MiXCR, run by TCRdb on the 5' RACE reads, gives a single entry per CDR3 protein. The sample consists of 5,500 to 7,000 distinct CDR3 sequences, about 13% of them appearing once. In germline, CDR1 is MNHEY, CDR2 SVGEGT. V was trimmed by 7 bases and J by 6 bases, leaving 12 bases between them. The CDR3 totals 13 residues. Time point: sample taken at primary tumor resection. The donors were 72 patients with non-small cell lung cancer that was early-stage and untreated. Whole RNA from tumor, nontumor lung or frozen PBMC was sequenced unsorted. The V and J genes are TRBV6-2 or TRBV6-3 and TRBJ2-2; D is ambiguous. The sequencing used normal lung tissue next to the tumor, collected at surgery. The source of this sequence is a female donor with early-stage non-small cell lung cancer. This chain's CDR3 is CASNQLGPGELFF. Here the CDR3 DNA reads TGTGCCAGCAACCAGCTGGGTCCCGGGGAGCTGTTTTTT.